The subject of this entry is one T cell receptor (beta chain). The antigen remains undetermined. This entry belongs to a study of T cell responses to AZD1222 COVID-19 vaccine. This CDR3 comprises 14 residues. V lost 3 bases, J lost 3 bases, and 6 bases lay in between. Per the germline V gene, CDR1 is MDHEN and CDR2 is SYDVKM. Only in-frame clones appear in the TCRdb table, and some are missing; sequencing was by immunoSEQ multiplex PCR. This table holds tens of thousands of clones, approximately 85% found once. Regarding the study as a whole: Clonal diversity was possibly underestimated, and white British individuals and females predominated among donors.

This clonotype originated in an adult who received the AZD1222 COVID-19 vaccine. The chain has TRBV28 and TRBJ1-6; D remains unclear. The sample consisted of peripheral blood, taken 28 days after the second AZD1222 dose. The CDR3 reads CASSFPRYNSPLHF. The DNA for the CDR3 is TGTGCCAGCAGTTTTCCCCGCTATAATTCACCCCTCCACTTT.